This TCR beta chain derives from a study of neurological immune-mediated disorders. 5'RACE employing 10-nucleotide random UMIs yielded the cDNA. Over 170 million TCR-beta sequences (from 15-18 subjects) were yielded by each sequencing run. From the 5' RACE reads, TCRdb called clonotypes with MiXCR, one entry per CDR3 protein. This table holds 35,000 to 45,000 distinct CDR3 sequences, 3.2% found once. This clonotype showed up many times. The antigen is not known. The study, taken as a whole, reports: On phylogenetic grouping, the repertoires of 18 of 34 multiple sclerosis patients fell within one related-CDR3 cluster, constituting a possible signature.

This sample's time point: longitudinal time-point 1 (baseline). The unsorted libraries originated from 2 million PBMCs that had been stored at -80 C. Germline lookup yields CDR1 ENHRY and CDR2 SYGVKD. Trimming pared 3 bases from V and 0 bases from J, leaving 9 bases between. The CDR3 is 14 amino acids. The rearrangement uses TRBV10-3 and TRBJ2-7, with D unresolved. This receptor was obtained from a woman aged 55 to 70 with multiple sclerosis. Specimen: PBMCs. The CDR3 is CAISDRRSSYEQYF. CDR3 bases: TGTGCCATCAGTGATAGGCGGAGCTCCTACGAGCAGTACTTC.